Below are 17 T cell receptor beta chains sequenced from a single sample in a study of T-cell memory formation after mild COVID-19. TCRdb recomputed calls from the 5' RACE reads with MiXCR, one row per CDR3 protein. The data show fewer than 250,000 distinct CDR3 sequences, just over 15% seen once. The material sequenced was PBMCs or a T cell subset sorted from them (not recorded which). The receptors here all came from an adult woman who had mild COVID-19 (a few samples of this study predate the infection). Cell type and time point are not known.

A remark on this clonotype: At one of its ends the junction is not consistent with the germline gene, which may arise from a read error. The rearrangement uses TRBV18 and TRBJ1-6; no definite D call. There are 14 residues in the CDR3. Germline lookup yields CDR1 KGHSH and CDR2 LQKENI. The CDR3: CASSPRIKDSPLHF. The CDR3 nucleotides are TGTGCAAGCTCACCACGGATCAAGGATTCACCCCTCCACTTT.

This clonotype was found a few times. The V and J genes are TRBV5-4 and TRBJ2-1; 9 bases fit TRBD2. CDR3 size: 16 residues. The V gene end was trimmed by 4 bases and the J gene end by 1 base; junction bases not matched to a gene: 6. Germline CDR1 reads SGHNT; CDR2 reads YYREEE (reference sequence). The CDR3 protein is CASSTGGGGSYNEQFF. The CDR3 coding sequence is TGTGCCAGCAGCACGGGCGGGGGGGGATCCTACAATGAGCAGTTCTTC.

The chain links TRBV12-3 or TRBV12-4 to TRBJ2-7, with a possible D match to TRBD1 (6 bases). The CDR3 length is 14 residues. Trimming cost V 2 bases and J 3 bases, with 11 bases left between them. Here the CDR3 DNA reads TGTGCCAGCAGTTTAACAGGGAGCCACTACGAGCAGTACTTC. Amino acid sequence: CASSLTGSHYEQYF.

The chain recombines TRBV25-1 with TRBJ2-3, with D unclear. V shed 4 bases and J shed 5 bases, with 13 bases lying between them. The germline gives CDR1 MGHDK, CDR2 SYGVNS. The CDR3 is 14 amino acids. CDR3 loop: CASSGTQAVDTQYF. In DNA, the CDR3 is TGTGCCAGCAGTGGGACCCAGGCGGTAGATACGCAGTATTTT. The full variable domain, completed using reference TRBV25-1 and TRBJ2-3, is EADIYQTPRYLVIGTGKKITLECSQTMGHDKMYWYQQDPGMELHLIHYSYGVNSTEKGDLSSESTVSRIRTEHFPLTLESARPSHTSQYLCASSGTQAVDTQYFGPGTRLTVL.

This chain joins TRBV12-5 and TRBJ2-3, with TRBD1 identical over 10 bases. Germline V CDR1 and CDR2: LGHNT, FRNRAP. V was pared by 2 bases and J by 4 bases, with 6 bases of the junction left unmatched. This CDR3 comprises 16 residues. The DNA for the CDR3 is TGTGCTAGTGGTTTGTTCCGGGACAGGGGATCAGATACGCAGTATTTT. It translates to CASGLFRDRGSDTQYF.

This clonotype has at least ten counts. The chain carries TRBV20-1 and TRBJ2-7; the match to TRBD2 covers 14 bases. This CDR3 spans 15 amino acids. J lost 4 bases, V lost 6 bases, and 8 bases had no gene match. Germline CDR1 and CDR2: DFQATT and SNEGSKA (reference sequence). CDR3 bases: TGCAGTGCGATCCCGGGACTAGCGGGGGCATACGAGCAGTACTTC. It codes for CSAIPGLAGAYEQYF.

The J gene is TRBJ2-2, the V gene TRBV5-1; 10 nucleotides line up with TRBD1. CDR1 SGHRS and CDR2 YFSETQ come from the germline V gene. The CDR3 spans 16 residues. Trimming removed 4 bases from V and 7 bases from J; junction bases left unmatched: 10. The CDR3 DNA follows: TGCGCCAGCAGCGCTACCGGGACAGGGGTGGACGGGGAGCTGTTTTTT. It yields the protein CASSATGTGVDGELFF.

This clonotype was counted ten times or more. CDR3 loop: CSANGPVMETQYF. CDR3 nucleotides: TGCAGTGCTAACGGACCTGTAATGGAGACCCAGTACTTC. V is TRBV20-1 and J is TRBJ2-5; no clear D. CDR3 length: 13 residues. Germline V gene data show CDR1 as DFQATT and CDR2 as SNEGSKA (reference sequence). Between the trimmed V and J ends, which lost 4 bases and 5 bases, there was a span of 14 bases.

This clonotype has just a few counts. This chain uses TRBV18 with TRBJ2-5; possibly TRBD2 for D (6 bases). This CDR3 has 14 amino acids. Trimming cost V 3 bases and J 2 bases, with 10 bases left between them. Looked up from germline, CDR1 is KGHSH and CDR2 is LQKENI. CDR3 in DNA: TGTGCCAGCTCACCGGGGGGAAAGCAAGAGACCCAGTACTTC. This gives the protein CASSPGGKQETQYF.

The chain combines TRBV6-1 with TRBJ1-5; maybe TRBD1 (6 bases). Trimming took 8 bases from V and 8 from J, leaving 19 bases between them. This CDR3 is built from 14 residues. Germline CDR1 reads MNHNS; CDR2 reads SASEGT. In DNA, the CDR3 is TGTGCCAGCGATATTTCGGGGGGCTTGGAGCCCCAGCATTTT. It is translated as CASDISGGLEPQHF.

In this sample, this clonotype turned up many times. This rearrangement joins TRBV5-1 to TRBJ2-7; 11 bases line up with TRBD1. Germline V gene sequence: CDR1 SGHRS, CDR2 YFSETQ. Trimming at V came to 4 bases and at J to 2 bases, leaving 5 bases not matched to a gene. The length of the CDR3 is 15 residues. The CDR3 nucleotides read TGCGCCAGCAGCCGTGGGACAGGGGGAACCTACGAGCAGTACTTC. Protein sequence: CASSRGTGGTYEQYF.

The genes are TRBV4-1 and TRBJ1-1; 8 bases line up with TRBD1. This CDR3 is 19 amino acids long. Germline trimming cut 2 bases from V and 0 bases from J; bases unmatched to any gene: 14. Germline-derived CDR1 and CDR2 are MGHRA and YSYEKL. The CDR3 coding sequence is TGCGCCAGCAGCCAATCCCCGACAGGGGTGGGGGGTATGAACACTGAAGCTTTCTTT. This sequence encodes CASSQSPTGVGGMNTEAFF.

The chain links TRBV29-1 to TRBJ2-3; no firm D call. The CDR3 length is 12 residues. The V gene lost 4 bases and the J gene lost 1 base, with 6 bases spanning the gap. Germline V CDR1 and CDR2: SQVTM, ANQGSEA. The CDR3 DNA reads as TGCAGCGTTGTTCCAGGCACAGATACGCAGTATTTT. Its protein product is CSVVPGTDTQYF.

For the CDR3, the DNA is TGTGCCAGCAGCGCTAGCGGGAGGTTCCCAGATACGCAGTATTTT. Translating it yields CASSASGRFPDTQYF. The gene calls are TRBV9 and TRBJ2-3; 11 positions agree with TRBD2. Germline CDR1 and CDR2: SGDLS and YYNGEE. The CDR3 is 15 amino acids. V shed 3 bases, J shed 4 bases, and the junction held 4 bases outside the gene matches.

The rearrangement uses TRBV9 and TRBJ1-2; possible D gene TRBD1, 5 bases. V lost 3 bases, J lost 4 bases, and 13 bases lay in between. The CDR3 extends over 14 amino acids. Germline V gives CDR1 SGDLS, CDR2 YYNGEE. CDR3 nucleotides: TGTGCCAGCAGCGCCTCGGGACGTCTCTATGGCTACACCTTC. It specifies CASSASGRLYGYTF.

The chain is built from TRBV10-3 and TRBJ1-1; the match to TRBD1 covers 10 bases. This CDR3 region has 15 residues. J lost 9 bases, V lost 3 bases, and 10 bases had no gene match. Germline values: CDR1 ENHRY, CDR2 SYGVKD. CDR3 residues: CAISDYDRGRFKAFF. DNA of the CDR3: TGTGCCATCAGTGATTATGACAGGGGGCGATTTAAAGCTTTCTTT.

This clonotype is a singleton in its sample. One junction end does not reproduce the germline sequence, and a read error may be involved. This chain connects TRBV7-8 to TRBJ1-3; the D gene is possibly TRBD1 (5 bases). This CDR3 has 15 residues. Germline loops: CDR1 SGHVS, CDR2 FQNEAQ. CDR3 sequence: CASSLPRQGGNTIYF. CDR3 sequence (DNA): TGCGCCAGCAGCTTACCCCGCCAGGGAGGAAACACCATATATTTT.